The 13 T cell receptor beta chains below come from one sample, sequenced in a study of CD8+ T cells in alopecia areata. Reverse transcription of extracted RNA yielded cDNA, which provided the sequencing template. Assay used: immunoSEQ multiplex PCR; TCRdb lists only in-frame clones, some missing. Of 100,000 to 150,000 clones in the sample, roughly 61% are singletons; the top ten hold less than 5.5%. This sample comprised CD4+ T cells sorted from blood, obtained at week 0. These receptors were taken from a human donor with alopecia areata.

V and J are TRBV5-1 and TRBJ2-1, with D unclear. The CDR3 runs to 14 residues. Germline V CDR1 and CDR2: SGHRS, YFSETQ. The V end was cut by 5 bases, the J end by 3 bases, with 12 bases between. The CDR3: CASRSEDGYNEQFF. As DNA, the CDR3 is TGCGCCAGCAGGTCCGAGGACGGCTACAATGAGCAGTTCTTC.

The chain carries TRBV7-2 and TRBJ2-1; 10 bases agree with TRBD2. The CDR3 covers 16 residues. The germline V gene has CDR1 SGHTA and CDR2 FQGNSA. V lost 6 bases and J lost 3; bases outside the gene matches: 8. The CDR3 is CASSPVAGGIYNEQFF. CDR3 DNA: TGTGCCAGCAGTCCTGTAGCGGGAGGTATCTACAATGAGCAGTTCTTC.

This clone was seen a handful of times. V is TRBV2 and J is TRBJ1-2; 8 bases agree with TRBD1. Looked up from germline, CDR1 is SNHLY and CDR2 is FYNNEI. The CDR3 is 15 residues long. With 3 bases clipped from V and 4 bases from J, the junction kept 7 bases outside the gene matches. The CDR3 here is CASSDRTGQGYGYTF. For the CDR3, the DNA is TGTGCCAGCAGTGACCGGACAGGGCAGGGCTATGGCTACACCTTC.

Regarding this clone: Its ends do not fully match the called genes, so a read error is possible. The chain joins TRBV28 to TRBJ2-7; a weak D match, TRBD1 (6 bases). Looked up from germline, CDR1 is MDHEN and CDR2 is SYDVKM. This CDR3 has 14 amino acids. CDR3 protein: CASTLTGTHYEQYF. The CDR3 DNA sequence: TGTGCCAGCACTTTAACAGGGACCCACTACGAGCAGTACTTC.

As for this clone: This same CDR3 is encoded by further DNA sequences in the sample. The CDR3 protein is CASSLEGYEQYF. In nucleotides, the CDR3 is TGCGCCAGCAGCTTGGAGGGATACGAGCAGTACTTC. The chain uses TRBV5-1 and TRBJ2-7; D is unclear. The CDR3 totals 12 residues. Looked up from germline, CDR1 is SGHRS and CDR2 is YFSETQ. V was clipped by 0 bases and J by 4 bases, with 5 bases between them.

Only a few counts were recorded for this clone. The rearrangement uses TRBV7-9 and TRBJ1-1, with TRBD1 matching over 7 bases. This CDR3 region has 13 residues. Germline lookup yields CDR1 SEHNR and CDR2 FQNEAQ (reference sequence). The V gene end was trimmed by 7 bases and the J gene end by 6 bases; junction bases not matched to a gene: 8. The CDR3 spells CASTGGEWAEAFF. The CDR3 nucleotides read TGTGCCAGCACAGGGGGAGAGTGGGCTGAAGCTTTCTTT. The full variable domain, rest sourced from reference TRBV7-9 and TRBJ1-1, is DTGVSQNPRHKITKRGQNVTFRCDPISEHNRLYWYRQTLGQGPEFLTYFQNEAQLEKSRLLSDRFSAERPKGSFSTLEIQRTEQGDSAMYLCASTGGEWAEAFFGQGTRLTVV.

The chain joins TRBV15 to TRBJ2-7, with D perhaps given as TRBD1 or TRBD2 (5 bases each). Per germline, CDR1 LNHNV and CDR2 YYDKDF (reference sequence). The CDR3 is made up of 15 amino acids. Trimming pared 1 base from V and 3 bases from J, leaving 13 bases between. Here the CDR3 DNA reads TGTGCCACCAGCAGAGGCCCTGGGGGTCGCTACGAGCAGTACTTC. It codes for CATSRGPGGRYEQYF.

This clone was detected only a few times. This rearrangement joins TRBV5-1 to TRBJ2-3; 10 bases are shared with TRBD1. CDR1 SGHRS and CDR2 YFSETQ come from the germline V gene. This CDR3 region has 15 residues. With V trimmed by 7 bases and J by 0 bases, 5 bases remained unmatched. CDR3 nucleotide sequence: TGCGCCAGCCGGACAGGGGGAGCTAGCACAGATACGCAGTATTTT. Translated, it gives CASRTGGASTDTQYF.

The chain links TRBV2 to TRBJ1-6; the D is unclear. CDR1 is SNHLY, CDR2 FYNNEI, per germline. This CDR3 comprises 13 residues. V lost 2 bases and J lost 10, with 9 bases in between. The DNA of the CDR3 is TGTGCCAGCAGTGAATCCCCCATCTCACCCCTCCACTTT. It is translated as CASSESPISPLHF.

This clone has a single count. The rearrangement links TRBV10-3 to TRBJ2-3; 7 nucleotides agree with TRBD1. V gave up 6 bases and J gave up 6 bases; unmatched junction bases: 9. CDR3 size: 14 residues. The germline gives CDR1 ENHRY, CDR2 SYGVKD. As DNA, the CDR3 is TGTGCCATCAGAGGGGGCGTAACGGGGGATACGCAGTATTTT. The encoded protein is CAIRGGVTGDTQYF.

This sequence joins TRBV2 and TRBJ2-1, with 8 bases aligning to TRBD2. Per the germline V gene, CDR1 is SNHLY and CDR2 is FYNNEI. After removal of 5 bases from V and 4 bases from J, the junction contained 7 bases not matched to a gene. The CDR3 has 15 residues. The CDR3 DNA reads TGTGCCAGCAGTTACAACGGACTAGCTTACAATGAGCAGTTCTTC. Protein product: CASSYNGLAYNEQFF.

The rearrangement uses TRBV7-2 and TRBJ2-7, with D perhaps TRBD2 (6 bases). V lost 3 bases, J lost 0 bases, and 9 bases lay in between. Germline CDR1 and CDR2: SGHTA and FQGNSA. The CDR3 is 14 amino acids. The CDR3 DNA reads as TGTGCCAGCAGCTTCGGGGAGGTCTCCTACGAGCAGTACTTC. The encoded protein is CASSFGEVSYEQYF.

The chain is built from TRBV11-2 and TRBJ2-1; D ambiguous. V lost 1 base to trimming and J lost 7 bases, with 14 bases between them. The V gene's germline CDR1 is SGHAT and CDR2 FQNNGV. This CDR3 has 15 amino acids. The CDR3 here is CASSLAPEVRNEQFF. The CDR3 bases are TGTGCCAGCAGCTTAGCCCCTGAAGTGCGGAATGAGCAGTTCTTC.